The rows below give T cell receptor beta chains drawn from one sample of a study of T-cell reconstitution after alpha-beta-depleted transplantation in children. One entry per CDR3 protein results from TCRdb running MiXCR on the PCR reads. Here the sample spans approximately 630,000 distinct CDR3 sequences, around 13% being singletons. This specimen consisted of PBMCs, obtained before TCRalphabeta/CD19-depleted stem cell transplant. These receptor sequences come from a girl aged 2 to 9 with congenital amegakaryocytic thrombocytopenia, due to receive a stem cell transplant. Each CDR3 is given with its conserved first and last residue. Clone size is not always given. Where it is, it says once, few, many or a class for expanded clones.

j_call,v_call,clone_size,cdr3_aa
TRBJ2-3,TRBV20-1,many,CSARDLVAGASSTDTQYF
TRBJ1-1,TRBV20-1,few,CSARFRGTLSRTEAFF
TRBJ1-5,TRBV20-1,many,CSAQWGENQPQHF
TRBJ2-1,TRBV5-1,-,CASFGTPNNEQFF
TRBJ2-1,TRBV2,many,CASSEALGRSEQFF
TRBJ2-1,TRBV5-5,few,CASSPPSNGNEQFF
TRBJ1-5,TRBV4-2,many,CASSQAEAGGPQPQHF
TRBJ2-1,TRBV20-1,many,CSARNRDRVDEQFF
TRBJ1-2,TRBV20-1,-,CSARTGIGIYTF
TRBJ1-2,TRBV30,few,CAWSKGQGVGYTF
TRBJ1-6,TRBV20-1,many,CSALTGAPGSPLHF
TRBJ2-2,TRBV5-5,few,CASSYLRELFF
TRBJ1-5,TRBV27,few,CASSFVTGGSQPQHF
TRBJ2-7,TRBV11-2,few,CASSNRGEYEQYF
TRBJ1-1,TRBV27,many,CASSWGGGMNTEAFF
TRBJ2-5,TRBV5-1,many,CASSLVSAEETQYF
TRBJ1-2,TRBV20-1,many,CSARGGEPNYGYTF
TRBJ2-7,TRBV7-8,-,CASSLSVRSEQYF
TRBJ1-2,TRBV7-3,few,CASSLTPGVGTF
TRBJ2-3,TRBV20-1,many,CSAPTIQGVSDTQYF
TRBJ2-4,TRBV6-5,-,CASSLKIAKNIQYF
TRBJ2-3,TRBV5-1,many,CASSLAQTGVPDTQYF
TRBJ2-7,TRBV7-2,-,CASSRQGGYYEQYF
TRBJ1-1,TRBV20-1,many,CSASGVTYTEAFF
TRBJ2-1,TRBV29-1,many,CSAQKGTGAYNEQFF
TRBJ1-1,TRBV5-1,-,CASSREGMNTGAFF
TRBJ2-1,TRBV5-1,few,CASSLLAKVNEQFF
TRBJ2-7,TRBV29-1,few,CSVEGPFGYEQYF
TRBJ1-2,TRBV20-1,few,CSARDGQGGNYGYTF
TRBJ2-1,TRBV10-2,once,CASSEGGWARDRNEQFF
TRBJ1-6,TRBV9,many,CASSVVPSGLSPLHF
TRBJ2-2,TRBV5-1,many,CASSLEGTVNTGELFF
TRBJ2-7,TRBV29-1,many,CSVERPYEQYF
TRBJ2-7,TRBV12-3/TRBV12-4,many,CASSLFGNYEQYF
TRBJ1-1,TRBV5-1,-,CASSPWTGQGNTEAFF
TRBJ1-4,TRBV5-1,-,CASSLAGSTNEKLFF
TRBJ2-3,TRBV5-1,-,CASSLMVSTSGRAPDTQYF
TRBJ2-2,TRBV9,few,CASSGRQGPGELFF
TRBJ2-1,TRBV5-1,many,CASSLEVGQFYNEQFF
TRBJ1-4,TRBV9,few,CASSVATSATNEKLFF
TRBJ2-7,TRBV12-3/TRBV12-4,-,CASSFALTQNEQYF
TRBJ2-3,TRBV3-1,few,CASSQRENPDTQYF
TRBJ2-2,TRBV20-1,-,CSARDRASGTGELFF
TRBJ2-3,TRBV5-1,-,CASSFLPSGRELNTQYF
TRBJ1-2,TRBV7-2,many,CASSLGKDGYTF
TRBJ2-7,TRBV29-1,-,CSASMGAAEQYF
TRBJ2-3,TRBV20-1,many,CSATATVTSTDTQYF
TRBJ2-3,TRBV5-1,-,CASRKESSDTQYF
TRBJ2-6,TRBV10-3,-,CAISESGQGRSGANVLTF
TRBJ2-1,TRBV6-2/TRBV6-3,many,CASSSLGNEQFF
TRBJ1-3,TRBV5-1,many,CASSVTAGSSGNTIYF
TRBJ2-7,TRBV28,many,CASSPQGSGARGQYF
TRBJ2-7,TRBV6-1,few,CAVYLGRARNSYEQYF
TRBJ2-4,TRBV10-3,many,CAISPGQPLNIQYF